This T cell receptor beta chain was observed in a study of vaccination effects on CD4 cells after COVID-19. Study results and caveats: Early post-infection timepoints were missing from the study, which also had few convalescent patients.

Sequenced by immunoSEQ multiplex PCR; TCRdb stores in-frame clones only, minus some. The data contain about 73,000 clones, around 74% of them seen just once; the ten biggest clones take up about 3.2%. Germline V gene data show CDR1 as MNHEY and CDR2 as SVGAGI. The CDR3 loop spans 14 amino acids. The V end was cut by 5 bases, the J end by 0 bases, with 8 bases between. In the ViraFEST assay, antigen-specific CD4+ clonotypes were identified by expansion after peptide-pool stimulation. After roughly ten days in culture, the CD4+ T cells were isolated. Absence of prior SARS-CoV-2 infection characterized the vaccine recipients, who showed negative nucleocapsid antibodies. Details on this clone: Its target is unknown.

The chain has TRBV6-5 and TRBJ2-1, with D hard to call. The sequencing here drew on CD4+ T cells from PBMCs cultured with HCoV-NL63 spike peptides, taken before COVID-19 vaccination. The sequence came from a human donor who received a COVID-19 vaccine. CDR3 region: CASSREYSYNEQFF. The CDR3 region has the DNA TGTGCCAGCAGTCGAGAGTACTCCTACAATGAGCAGTTCTTC.